This TCR beta chain was captured by sequencing in a study of T cells in Graves' hyperthyroidism and ophthalmopathy. General study findings and limits: Ophthalmopathy, which appeared later, was predicted by the model a median 6.5 months before onset. Separation of ophthalmopathy from stable hyperthyroidism was achieved by a 13 V-J model.

RNA transcripts provided the source from which TCR beta CDR3 regions were amplified. HTBI primers were the set used in a first-round RT-PCR of the TCR CDR3. TCRdb reanalysed the multiplex PCR reads using MiXCR and keeps one entry per CDR3 protein. Found here are under 350,000 distinct CDR3 sequences, around 13% of them singletons; the top ten hold roughly 7.9%. The CDR3 consists of 15 residues. Looked up from germline, CDR1 is SEHNR and CDR2 is FQNEAQ (reference sequence). The V and J ends lost 3 bases and 0 bases respectively, with 10 bases between them. The study defined stable Graves' hyperthyroidism as no ophthalmopathy progression within 18 months. Patients with uncontrolled infections, other autoimmune diseases, pregnancy or lactation were excluded. This clonotype was recorded at least ten times. No antigen is known for it.

J is TRBJ2-3 and V is TRBV7-9, with D perhaps being TRBD1 or TRBD2 (6 bases each). Sequencing was done on a sample of blood. The sequence derives from a woman aged 40 to 49 with Graves' hyperthyroidism. DNA for the CDR3: TGTGCCAGCAGCTTTACAGGGACTAGCACAGATACGCAGTATTTT. Its protein product is CASSFTGTSTDTQYF.